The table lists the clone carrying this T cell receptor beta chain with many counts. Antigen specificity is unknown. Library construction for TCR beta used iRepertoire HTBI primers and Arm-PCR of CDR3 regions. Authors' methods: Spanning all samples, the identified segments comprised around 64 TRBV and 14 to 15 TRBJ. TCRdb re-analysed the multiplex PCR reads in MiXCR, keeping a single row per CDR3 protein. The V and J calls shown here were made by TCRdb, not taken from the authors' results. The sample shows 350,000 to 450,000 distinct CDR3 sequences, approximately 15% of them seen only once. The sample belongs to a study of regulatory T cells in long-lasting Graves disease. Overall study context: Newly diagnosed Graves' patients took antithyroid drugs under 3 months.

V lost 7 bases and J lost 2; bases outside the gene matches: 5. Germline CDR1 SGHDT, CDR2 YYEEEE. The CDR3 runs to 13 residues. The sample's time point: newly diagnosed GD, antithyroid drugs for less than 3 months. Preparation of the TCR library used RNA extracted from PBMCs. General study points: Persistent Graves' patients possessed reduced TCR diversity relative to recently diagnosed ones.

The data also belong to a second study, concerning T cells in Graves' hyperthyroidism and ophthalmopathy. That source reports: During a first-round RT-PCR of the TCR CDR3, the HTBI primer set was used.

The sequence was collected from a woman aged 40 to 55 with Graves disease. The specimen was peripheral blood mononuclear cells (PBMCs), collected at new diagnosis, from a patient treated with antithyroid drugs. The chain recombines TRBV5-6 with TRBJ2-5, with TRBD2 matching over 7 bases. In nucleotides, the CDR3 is TGTGCCAGCGGACTAGGGCAGCAAGAGACCCAGTACTTC. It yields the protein CASGLGQQETQYF.